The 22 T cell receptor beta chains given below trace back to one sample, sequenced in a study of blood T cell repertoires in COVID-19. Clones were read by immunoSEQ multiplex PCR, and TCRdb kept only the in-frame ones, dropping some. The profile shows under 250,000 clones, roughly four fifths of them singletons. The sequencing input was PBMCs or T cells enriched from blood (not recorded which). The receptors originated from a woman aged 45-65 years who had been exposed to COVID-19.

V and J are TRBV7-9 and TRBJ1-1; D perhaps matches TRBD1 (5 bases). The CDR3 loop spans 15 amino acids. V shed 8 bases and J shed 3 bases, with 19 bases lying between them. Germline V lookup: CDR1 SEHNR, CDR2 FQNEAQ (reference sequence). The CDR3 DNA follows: TGTGCCAGCCGCCTTTATGACAGAATAGACACTGAAGCTTTCTTT. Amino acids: CASRLYDRIDTEAFF.

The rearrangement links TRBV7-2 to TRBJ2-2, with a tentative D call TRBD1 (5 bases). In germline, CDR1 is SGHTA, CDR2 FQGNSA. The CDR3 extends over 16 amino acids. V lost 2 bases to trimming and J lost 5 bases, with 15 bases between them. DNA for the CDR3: TGTGCCAGCAGCTTACAGGGTTTCAGTGGGACCGGGGAGCTGTTTTTT. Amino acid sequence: CASSLQGFSGTGELFF.

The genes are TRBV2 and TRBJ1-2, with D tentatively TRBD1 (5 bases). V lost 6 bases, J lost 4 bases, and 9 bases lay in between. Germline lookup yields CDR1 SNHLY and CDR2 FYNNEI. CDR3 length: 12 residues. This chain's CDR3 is CASSRELYGYTF. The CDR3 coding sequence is TGTGCCAGCAGCAGGGAACTCTATGGCTACACCTTC.

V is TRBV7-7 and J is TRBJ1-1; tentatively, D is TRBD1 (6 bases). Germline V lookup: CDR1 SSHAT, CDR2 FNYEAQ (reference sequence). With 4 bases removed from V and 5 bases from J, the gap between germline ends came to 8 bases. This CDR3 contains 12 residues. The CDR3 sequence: CASSSRGTEAFF. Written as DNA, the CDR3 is TGTGCCAGCAGCTCCAGGGGAACTGAAGCTTTCTTT.

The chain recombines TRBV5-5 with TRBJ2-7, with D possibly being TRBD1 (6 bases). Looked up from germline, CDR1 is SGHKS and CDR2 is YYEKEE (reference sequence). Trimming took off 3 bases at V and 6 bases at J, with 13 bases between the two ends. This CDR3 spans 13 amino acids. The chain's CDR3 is CASSSPGVGEQYF. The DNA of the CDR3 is TGTGCCAGCAGCTCGCCAGGGGTTGGCGAGCAGTACTTC.

This chain's CDR3 is CASSTTSGGVQGANVLTF. In DNA, the CDR3 is TGTGCCAGTAGTACGACTAGCGGGGGTGTACAGGGGGCCAACGTCCTGACTTTC. The chain joins TRBV19 to TRBJ2-6; 12 nucleotides line up with TRBD2. Germline-derived CDR1 and CDR2 are LNHDA and SQIVND (reference sequence). This CDR3 comprises 18 residues. Trimming took 4 bases from V and 4 from J; bases not matched to a gene: 8.

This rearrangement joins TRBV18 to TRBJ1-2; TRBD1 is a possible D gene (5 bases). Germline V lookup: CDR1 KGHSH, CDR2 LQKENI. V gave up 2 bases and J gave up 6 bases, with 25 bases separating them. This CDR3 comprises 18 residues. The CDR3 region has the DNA TGTGCCAGCTCACCATTGGGATACAGGTTGAGGTCGTTCGATGGCTACACCTTC. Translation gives CASSPLGYRLRSFDGYTF.

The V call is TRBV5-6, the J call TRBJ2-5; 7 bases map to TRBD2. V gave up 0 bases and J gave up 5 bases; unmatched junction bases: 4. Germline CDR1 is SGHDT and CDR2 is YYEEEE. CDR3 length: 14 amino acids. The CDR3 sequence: CASSLGLAGETQYF. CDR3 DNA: TGTGCCAGCAGCTTGGGACTAGCCGGGGAGACCCAGTACTTC.

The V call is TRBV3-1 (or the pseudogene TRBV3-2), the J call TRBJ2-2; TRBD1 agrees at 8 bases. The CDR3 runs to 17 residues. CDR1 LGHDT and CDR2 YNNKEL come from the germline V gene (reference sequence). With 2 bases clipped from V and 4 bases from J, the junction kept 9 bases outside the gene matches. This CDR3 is CASSQFRLGQVTGELFF. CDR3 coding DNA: TGTGCCAGCAGCCAATTCCGGTTGGGACAGGTCACCGGGGAGCTGTTTTTT.

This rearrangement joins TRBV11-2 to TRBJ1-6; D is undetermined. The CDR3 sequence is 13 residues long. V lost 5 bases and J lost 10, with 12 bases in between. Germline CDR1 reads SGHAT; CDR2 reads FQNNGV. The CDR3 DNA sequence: TGTGCCAGCAGCCCGGAGCAGCTCTCACCCCTCCACTTT. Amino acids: CASSPEQLSPLHF. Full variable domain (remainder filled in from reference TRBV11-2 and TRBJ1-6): EAGVAQSPRYKIIEKRQSVAFWCNPISGHATLYWYQQILGQGPKLLIQFQNNGVVDDSQLPKDRFSAERLKGVDSTLKIQPAKLEDSAVYLCASSPEQLSPLHFGNGTRLTVT.

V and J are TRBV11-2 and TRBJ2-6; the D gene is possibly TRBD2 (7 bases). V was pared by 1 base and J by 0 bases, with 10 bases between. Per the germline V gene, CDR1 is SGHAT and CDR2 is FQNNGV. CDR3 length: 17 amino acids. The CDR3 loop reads CASSLGGGPSGANVLTF. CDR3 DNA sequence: TGTGCCAGCAGCTTAGGGGGGGGCCCCTCTGGGGCCAACGTCCTGACTTTC.

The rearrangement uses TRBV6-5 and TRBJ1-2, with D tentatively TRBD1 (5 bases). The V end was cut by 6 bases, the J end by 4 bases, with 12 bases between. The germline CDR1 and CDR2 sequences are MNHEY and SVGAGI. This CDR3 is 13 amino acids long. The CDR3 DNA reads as TGTGCCAGCAGCCAAGGACAAACCTATGGCTACACCTTC. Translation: CASSQGQTYGYTF.

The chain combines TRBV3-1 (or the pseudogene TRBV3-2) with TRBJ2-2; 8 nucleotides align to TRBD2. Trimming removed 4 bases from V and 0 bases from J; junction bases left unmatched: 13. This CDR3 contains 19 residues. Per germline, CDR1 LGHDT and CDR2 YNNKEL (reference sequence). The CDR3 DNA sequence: TGTGCCAGCAGCCTCCGTAGCGGGGCGATGTTCGCGAACACCGGGGAGCTGTTTTTT. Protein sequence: CASSLRSGAMFANTGELFF.

CDR3 sequence: CASSYGPDTQYF. Written as DNA, the CDR3 is TGTGCCAGCAGTTACGGGCCAGATACGCAGTATTTT. This chain connects TRBV6-5 to TRBJ2-3; D gene uncertain. The CDR3 is 12 amino acids. CDR1 and CDR2 from the germline V gene are MNHEY and SVGAGI. Trimming left V 2 bases short and J 4 bases short, with 4 bases between.

This CDR3 reads CASSRSPGTGSRAFF. In nucleotides, the CDR3 is TGTGCCAGCAGCCGTTCGCCCGGGACAGGGTCTCGAGCTTTCTTT. The chain has TRBV14 and TRBJ1-1, with TRBD1 identical over 9 bases. CDR3 length: 15 amino acids. CDR1 SGHDN and CDR2 FVKESK come from the germline V gene. With V trimmed by 4 bases and J by 10 bases, 13 bases remained unmatched.

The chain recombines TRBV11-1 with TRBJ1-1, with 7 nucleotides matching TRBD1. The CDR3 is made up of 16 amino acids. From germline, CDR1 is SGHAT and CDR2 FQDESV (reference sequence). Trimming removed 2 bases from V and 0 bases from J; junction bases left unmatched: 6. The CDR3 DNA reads TGTGCCAGCAGCTTACTGACAGGGTCTATGAACACTGAAGCTTTCTTT. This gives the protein CASSLLTGSMNTEAFF.

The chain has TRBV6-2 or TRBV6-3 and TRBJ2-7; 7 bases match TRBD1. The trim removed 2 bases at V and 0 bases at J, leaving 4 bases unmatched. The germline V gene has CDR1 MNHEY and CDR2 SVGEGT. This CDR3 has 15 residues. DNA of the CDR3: TGTGCCAGCAGTTACGAGGCAGGGGGCTCCTACGAGCAGTACTTC. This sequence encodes CASSYEAGGSYEQYF.

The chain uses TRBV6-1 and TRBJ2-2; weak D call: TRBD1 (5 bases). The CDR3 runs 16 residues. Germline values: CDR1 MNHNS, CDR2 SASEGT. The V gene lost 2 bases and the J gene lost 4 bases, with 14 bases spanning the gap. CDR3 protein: CASSERSGIGTGELFF. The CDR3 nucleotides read TGTGCCAGCAGTGAAAGGTCAGGGATAGGCACCGGGGAGCTGTTTTTT.

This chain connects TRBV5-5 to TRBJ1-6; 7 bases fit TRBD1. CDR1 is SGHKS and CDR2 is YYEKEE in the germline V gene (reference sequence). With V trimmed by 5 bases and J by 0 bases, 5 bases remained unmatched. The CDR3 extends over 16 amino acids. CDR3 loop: CASSNRGSSYNSPLHF. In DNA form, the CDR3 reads TGTGCCAGCAGTAACAGGGGAAGCTCCTATAATTCACCCCTCCACTTT. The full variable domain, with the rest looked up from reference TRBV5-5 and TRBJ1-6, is DAGVTQSPTHLIKTRGQQVTLRCSPISGHKSVSWYQQVLGQGPQFIFQYYEKEERGRGNFPDRFSARQFPNYSSELNVNALLLGDSALYLCASSNRGSSYNSPLHFGNGTRLTVT.

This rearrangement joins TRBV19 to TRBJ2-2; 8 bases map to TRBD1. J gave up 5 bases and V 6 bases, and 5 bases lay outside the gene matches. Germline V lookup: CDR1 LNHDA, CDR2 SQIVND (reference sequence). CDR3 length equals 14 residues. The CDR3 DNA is TGTGCCAGTAGAATGAGACAGGGGACCGGGGAGCTGTTTTTT. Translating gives CASRMRQGTGELFF.

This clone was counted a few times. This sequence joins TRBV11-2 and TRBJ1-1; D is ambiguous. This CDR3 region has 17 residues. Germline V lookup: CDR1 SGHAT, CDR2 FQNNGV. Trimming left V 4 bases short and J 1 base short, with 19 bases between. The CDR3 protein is CASSSLRTAGSNTEAFF. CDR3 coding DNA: TGTGCCAGCAGCTCCCTTCGGACGGCGGGGTCGAACACTGAAGCTTTCTTT.

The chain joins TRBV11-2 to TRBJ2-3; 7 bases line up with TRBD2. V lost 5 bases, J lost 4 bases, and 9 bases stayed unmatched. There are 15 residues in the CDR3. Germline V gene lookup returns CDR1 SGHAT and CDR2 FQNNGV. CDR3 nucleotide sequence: TGTGCCAGCAGCGCACGACTAGCCTCGGCAGATACGCAGTATTTT. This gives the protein CASSARLASADTQYF.